This T cell receptor (beta chain) appears in the sequencing data of a study of cytomegalovirus exposure and HLA in healthy donors. Notes on the study in general: In the 120 validation repertoires, a later analysis found that first-cohort TCR clusters tended to co-occur. Through in vitro validation, three CMV-associated chains were shown to be specific for CMV antigens. The investigators catalogued 150 or so TCR beta chains as cytomegalovirus-associated.

The CDR3 is 17 amino acids. The V gene end was trimmed by 6 bases and the J gene end by 1 base; junction bases not matched to a gene: 6. Germline V CDR1 and CDR2: LNHDA, SQIVND (reference sequence). This clone was found many times. Its antigen is as yet unknown. Only in-frame clones appear in the TCRdb table, and some are missing; sequencing was by immunoSEQ multiplex PCR. Among a few hundred thousand clones, about nine tenths were seen once, and the ten largest hold 0.83%. V is TRBV19 and J is TRBJ2-1, with TRBD2 matching over 13 bases. The clonotype was recovered from a woman younger than 35 in good health and CMV-seronegative. The sample taken for sequencing was PBMCs. Here the CDR3 DNA reads TGTGCCAGTAGCACACTAGCGGGAGGGACTTCCTACAATGAGCAGTTCTTC. This codes for CASSTLAGGTSYNEQFF.